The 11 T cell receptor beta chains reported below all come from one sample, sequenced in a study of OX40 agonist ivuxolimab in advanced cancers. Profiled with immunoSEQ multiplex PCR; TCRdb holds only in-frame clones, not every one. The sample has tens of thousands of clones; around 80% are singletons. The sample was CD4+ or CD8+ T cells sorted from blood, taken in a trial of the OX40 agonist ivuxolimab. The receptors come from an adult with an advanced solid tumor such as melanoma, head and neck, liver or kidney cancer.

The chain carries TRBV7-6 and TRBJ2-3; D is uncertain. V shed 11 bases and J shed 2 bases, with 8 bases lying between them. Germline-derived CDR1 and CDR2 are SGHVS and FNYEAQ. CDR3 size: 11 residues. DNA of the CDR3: TGTGCCGTCTGGTCCACAGATACGCAGTATTTT. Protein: CAVWSTDTQYF.

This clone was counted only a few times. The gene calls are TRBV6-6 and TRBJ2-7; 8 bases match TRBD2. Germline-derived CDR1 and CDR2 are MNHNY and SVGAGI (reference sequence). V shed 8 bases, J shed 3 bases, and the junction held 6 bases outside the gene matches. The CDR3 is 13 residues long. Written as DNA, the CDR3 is TGTGCCAGCGTGCGGGGGGCCTTCTACGAGCAGTACTTC. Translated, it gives CASVRGAFYEQYF.

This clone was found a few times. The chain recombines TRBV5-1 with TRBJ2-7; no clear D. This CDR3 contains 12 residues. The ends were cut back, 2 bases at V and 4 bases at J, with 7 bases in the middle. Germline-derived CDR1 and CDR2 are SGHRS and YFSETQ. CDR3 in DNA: TGCGCCAGCAGCTTCGAAGCTTACGAGCAGTACTTC. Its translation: CASSFEAYEQYF.

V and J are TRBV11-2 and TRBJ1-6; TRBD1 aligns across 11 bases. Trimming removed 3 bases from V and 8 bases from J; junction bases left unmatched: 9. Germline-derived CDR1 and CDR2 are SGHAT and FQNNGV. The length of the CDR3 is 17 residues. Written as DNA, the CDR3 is TGTGCCAGCAGCTTCCGGAGGGACAGGGGGAGAGATTCACCCCTCCACTTT. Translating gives CASSFRRDRGRDSPLHF.

The CDR3 is CASSRPLAGGPGEQFF. In DNA form, the CDR3 reads TGCGCCAGCAGCCGCCCTCTAGCGGGGGGGCCGGGTGAGCAGTTCTTC. The chain uses TRBV4-1 and TRBJ2-1, with 12 bases identical to TRBD2. The germline CDR1 and CDR2 sequences are MGHRA and YSYEKL. CDR3 size: 16 residues. The V segment lost 4 bases and the J segment 9 bases; nucleotides outside the gene matches: 10.

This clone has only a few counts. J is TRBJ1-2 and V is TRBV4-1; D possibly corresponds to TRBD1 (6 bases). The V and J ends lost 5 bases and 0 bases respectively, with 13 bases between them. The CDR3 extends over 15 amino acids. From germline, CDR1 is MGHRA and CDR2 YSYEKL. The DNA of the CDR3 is TGCGCCAGCAGCACCTGGGACACTGCTAACTATGGCTACACCTTC. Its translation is CASSTWDTANYGYTF.

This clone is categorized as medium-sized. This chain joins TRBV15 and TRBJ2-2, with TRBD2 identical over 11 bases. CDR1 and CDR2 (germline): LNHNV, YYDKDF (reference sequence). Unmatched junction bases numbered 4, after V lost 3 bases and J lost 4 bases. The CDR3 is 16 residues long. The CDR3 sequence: CATSRIAGGLTGELFF. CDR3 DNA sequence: TGTGCCACCAGCAGGATAGCGGGGGGGCTCACCGGGGAGCTGTTTTTT.

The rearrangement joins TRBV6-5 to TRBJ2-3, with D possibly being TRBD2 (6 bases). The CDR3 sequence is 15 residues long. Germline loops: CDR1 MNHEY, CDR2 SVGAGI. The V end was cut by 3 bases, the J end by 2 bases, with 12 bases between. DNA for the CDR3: TGTGCCAGCAGTTATACTAGCCGGGTCACAGATACGCAGTATTTT. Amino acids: CASSYTSRVTDTQYF.

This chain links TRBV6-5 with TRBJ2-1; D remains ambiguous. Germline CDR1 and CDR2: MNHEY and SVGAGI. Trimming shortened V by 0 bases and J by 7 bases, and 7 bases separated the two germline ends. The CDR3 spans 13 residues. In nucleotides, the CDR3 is TGTGCCAGCAGTTACTCGTACGGGAATGAGCAGTTCTTC. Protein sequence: CASSYSYGNEQFF.

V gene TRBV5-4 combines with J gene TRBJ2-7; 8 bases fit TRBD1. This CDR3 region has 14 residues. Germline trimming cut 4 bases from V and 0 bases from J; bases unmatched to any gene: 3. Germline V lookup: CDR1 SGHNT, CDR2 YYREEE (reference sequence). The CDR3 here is CASSSDRGSYEQYF. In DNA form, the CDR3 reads TGTGCCAGCAGCAGCGACAGGGGCTCCTACGAGCAGTACTTC.

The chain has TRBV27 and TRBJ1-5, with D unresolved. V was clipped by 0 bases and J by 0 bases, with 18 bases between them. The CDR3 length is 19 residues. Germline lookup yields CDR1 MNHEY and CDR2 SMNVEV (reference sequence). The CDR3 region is CASSLSGSARIYSNQPQHF. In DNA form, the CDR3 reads TGTGCCAGCAGTTTATCGGGGTCAGCACGAATTTATAGCAATCAGCCCCAGCATTTT.